The next 8 T cell receptor beta chains were all read from a single sample in a study of blood T cell repertoires in COVID-19. Clones were read by immunoSEQ multiplex PCR, and TCRdb kept only the in-frame ones, dropping some. This sample has under 170,000 clones; 80% to 90% occur once, and the top ten carry around 3.5%. The sample taken for sequencing was peripheral blood. These receptors were collected from an older man with acute or convalescent COVID-19.

The rearrangement uses TRBV11-3 and TRBJ2-7, with 7 bases matching TRBD1. In germline, CDR1 is SGHNT, CDR2 YENEEA. The trim removed 5 bases at V and 0 bases at J, leaving 7 bases unmatched. CDR3 size: 15 residues. The CDR3 DNA reads TGTGCCAGCAGCCAATCGACAGGGCGCTCCTACGAGCAGTACTTC. Its translation is CASSQSTGRSYEQYF.

The chain recombines TRBV6-2 or TRBV6-3 with TRBJ2-7; 7 bases are a match to TRBD1. V was clipped by 2 bases and J by 9 bases; unmatched bases: 13. CDR3 size: 15 residues. Germline V gene lookup returns CDR1 MNHEY and CDR2 SVGEGT. In DNA, the CDR3 is TGTGCCAGCAGTTACGCCCCGGGACAGCCCGCCCTGCAGTACTTC. Its protein product is CASSYAPGQPALQYF.

The chain is built from TRBV21-1 and TRBJ2-1; the D segment call TRBD2 is taken from the table without a DNA check. TRBV21-1 is labeled a pseudogene. The CDR3 covers 18 residues. CDR3 protein: CASSKERGRRDTADSEFF. CDR3 coding DNA: TGTGCCAGCAGCAAAGAACGGGGTCGGCGGGATACAGCCGATTCCGAGTTCTTC.

This clone was detected a few times. The V gene is TRBV19, the J gene TRBJ1-1; D may be TRBD1 (5 bases). The germline V gene has CDR1 LNHDA and CDR2 SQIVND (reference sequence). This CDR3 region has 16 residues. Between the trimmed V and J ends, which lost 7 bases and 0 bases, there was a span of 18 bases. Written as DNA, the CDR3 is TGTGCCAGTATCCCCACTCCAGGGTTCATGAACACTGAAGCTTTCTTT. This sequence encodes CASIPTPGFMNTEAFF.

This clone was counted once. The rearrangement links TRBV30 to TRBJ2-5, with TRBD1 matching 8 bases. The CDR3 is made up of 15 amino acids. V was clipped by 2 bases and J by 4 bases; unmatched bases: 9. In germline, CDR1 is GTSNPN, CDR2 SVGIG (reference sequence). The CDR3 DNA is TGTGCCTGGAGTCCCCCGGACAGGGTGCGAGAGACCCAGTACTTC. Protein: CAWSPPDRVRETQYF.

This clone was found once. The chain couples TRBV9 to TRBJ2-1, with 9 positions matching TRBD1. Germline V gene data show CDR1 as SGDLS and CDR2 as YYNGEE. Unmatched junction bases numbered 12, after V lost 0 bases and J lost 8 bases. The CDR3 consists of 17 residues. The CDR3 DNA follows: TGTGCCAGCAGCGTAGCTACTCTGGGGACAGGGATAGATGAGCAGTTCTTC. As protein: CASSVATLGTGIDEQFF.

This clone was found once. V is TRBV5-1 and J is TRBJ2-2, with 10 bases matching TRBD2. This CDR3 is 15 amino acids long. V lost 1 base and J lost 6; bases outside the gene matches: 3. The germline CDR1 and CDR2 sequences are SGHRS and YFSETQ. CDR3 coding DNA: TGCGCCAGCAGCTTGCTAGCGGGAGAGGCCGGGGAGCTGTTTTTT. This sequence encodes CASSLLAGEAGELFF.

V gene TRBV9 combines with J gene TRBJ2-3; the match to TRBD2 covers 9 bases. V lost 4 bases to trimming and J lost 4 bases; unmatched junction nucleotides: 1. The CDR3 contains 13 residues. Germline-derived CDR1 and CDR2 are SGDLS and YYNGEE. The CDR3 loop reads CASSPSGADTQYF. CDR3 nucleotide sequence: TGTGCCAGCAGCCCTAGCGGGGCAGATACGCAGTATTTT.